Here is one T cell receptor (beta chain) with its context. This specimen belongs to a study of blood T cell repertoires in COVID-19. Background on the study: The United States, Italy and Spain provided the acute and convalescent COVID-19 samples. The analysed material was cDNA or gDNA that came from T cells, B-cell-depleted T cells, or PBMCs.

J was trimmed by 4 bases and V by 4 bases; bases with no gene match: 5. Germline V gives CDR1 SGDLS, CDR2 YYNGEE. CDR3 length: 16 amino acids. Individuals drawn from some 25 US areas were about 18 to 95 years old. Participant-given clinical history determined each cohort assignment. Assay used: immunoSEQ multiplex PCR; TCRdb lists only in-frame clones, some missing. The sample contains roughly 180,000 clones, 81% of which appear only once. This sequence originates from a woman in her forties with acute COVID-19. Sample: PBMCs or T cells enriched from blood (not recorded which). The chain carries TRBV9 and TRBJ2-3, with 14 bases matching TRBD2. The CDR3, as DNA: TGTGCCAGCAGCTCGGGACTAGCGGGAGACGCAGATACGCAGTATTTT. Its protein is CASSSGLAGDADTQYF.